This TCR beta chain was found in a study of CD8+ T cells in alopecia areata. Across the whole study: Treated patients were given oral tofacitinib, which was dosed at 5 to 10 mg twice daily. Points from the study as a whole: Lesional tissue from the scalp (especially in alopecia totalis/universalis) showed higher clonality than normal scalp.

This CDR3 spans 17 amino acids. Germline lookup yields CDR1 SGDLS and CDR2 YYNGEE. Trimming pared 4 bases from V and 3 bases from J, leaving 19 bases between. A remark on this clone: The antigen is not known.

RNA was extracted and reverse transcribed into cDNA as the sequencing template. Clones were read by immunoSEQ multiplex PCR, and TCRdb kept only the in-frame ones, dropping some. The table has about 150,000 clones, around 50% seen once. The receptor was isolated from a human donor with alopecia areata. This rearrangement joins TRBV9 to TRBJ2-2; D unclear. Sequences were derived from CD8+ T cells sorted from blood, sampled at week 0. The CDR3 loop reads CASSPEVRILDTGELFF. The CDR3 DNA is TGTGCCAGCAGCCCAGAGGTGCGGATTCTGGACACCGGGGAGCTGTTTTTT.